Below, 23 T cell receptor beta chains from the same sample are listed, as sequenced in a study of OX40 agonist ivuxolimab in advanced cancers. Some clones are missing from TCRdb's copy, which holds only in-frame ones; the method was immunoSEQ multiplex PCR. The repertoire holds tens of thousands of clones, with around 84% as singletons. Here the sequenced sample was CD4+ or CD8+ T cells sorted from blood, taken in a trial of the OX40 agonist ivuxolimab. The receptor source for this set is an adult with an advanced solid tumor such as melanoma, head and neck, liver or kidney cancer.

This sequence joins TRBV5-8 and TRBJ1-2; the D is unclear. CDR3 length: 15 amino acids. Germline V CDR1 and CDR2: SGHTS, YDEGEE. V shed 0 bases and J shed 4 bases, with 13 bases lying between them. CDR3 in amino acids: CASSLEGRPFYGYTF. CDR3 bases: TGTGCCAGCAGCTTGGAAGGTCGGCCGTTCTATGGCTACACCTTC.

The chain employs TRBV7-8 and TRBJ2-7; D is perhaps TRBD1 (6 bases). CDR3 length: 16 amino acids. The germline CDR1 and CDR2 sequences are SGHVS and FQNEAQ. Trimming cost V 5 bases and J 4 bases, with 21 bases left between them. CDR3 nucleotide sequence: TGTGCCAGCAGCCCCCGATGGACAGCGCCAGATTACGAGCAGTACTTC. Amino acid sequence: CASSPRWTAPDYEQYF.

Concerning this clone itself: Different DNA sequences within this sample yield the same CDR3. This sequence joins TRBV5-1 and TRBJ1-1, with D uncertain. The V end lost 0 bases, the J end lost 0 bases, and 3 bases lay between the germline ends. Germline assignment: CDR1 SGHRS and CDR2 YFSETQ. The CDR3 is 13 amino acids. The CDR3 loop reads CASSLEVNTEAFF. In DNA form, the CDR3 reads TGCGCCAGCAGCTTGGAAGTGAACACTGAAGCTTTCTTT.

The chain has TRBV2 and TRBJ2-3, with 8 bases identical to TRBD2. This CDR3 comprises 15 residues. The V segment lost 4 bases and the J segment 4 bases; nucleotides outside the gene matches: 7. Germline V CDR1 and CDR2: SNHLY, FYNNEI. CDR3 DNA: TGTGCCAGCAGTGGGATAGCGGGGTATCCAGATACGCAGTATTTT. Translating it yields CASSGIAGYPDTQYF.

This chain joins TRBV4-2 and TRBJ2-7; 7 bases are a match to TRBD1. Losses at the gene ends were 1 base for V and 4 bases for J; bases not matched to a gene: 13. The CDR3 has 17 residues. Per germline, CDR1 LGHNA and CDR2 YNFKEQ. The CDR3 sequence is CASSQADTGDVGYEQYF. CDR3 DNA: TGTGCCAGCAGCCAAGCCGACACAGGGGACGTTGGATACGAGCAGTACTTC.

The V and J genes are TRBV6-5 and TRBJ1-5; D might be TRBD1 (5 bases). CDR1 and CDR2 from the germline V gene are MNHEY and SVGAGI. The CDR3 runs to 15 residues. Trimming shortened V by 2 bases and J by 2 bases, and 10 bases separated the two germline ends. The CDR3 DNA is TGTGCCAGCAGTTACCGGGGGGACGGCAATCAGCCCCAGCATTTT. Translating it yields CASSYRGDGNQPQHF.

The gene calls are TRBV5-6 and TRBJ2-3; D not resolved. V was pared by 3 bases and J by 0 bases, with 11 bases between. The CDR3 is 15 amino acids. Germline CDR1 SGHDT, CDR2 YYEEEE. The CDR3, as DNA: TGTGCCAGCAGCTCCTTCGGGCGGAGCACAGATACGCAGTATTTT. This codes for CASSSFGRSTDTQYF.

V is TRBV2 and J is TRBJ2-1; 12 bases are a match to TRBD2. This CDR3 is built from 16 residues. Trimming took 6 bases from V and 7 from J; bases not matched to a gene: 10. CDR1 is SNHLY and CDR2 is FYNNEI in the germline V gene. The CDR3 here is CASRAASGGAGNEQFF. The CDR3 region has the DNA TGTGCCAGCAGGGCAGCTAGCGGGGGGGCGGGAAATGAGCAGTTCTTC.

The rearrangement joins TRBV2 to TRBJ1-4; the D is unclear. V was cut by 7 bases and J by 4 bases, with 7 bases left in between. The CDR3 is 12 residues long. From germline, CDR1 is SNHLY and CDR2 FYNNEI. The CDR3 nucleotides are TGTGCCAGCAAACAGTATAATGAAAAACTGTTTTTT. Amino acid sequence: CASKQYNEKLFF.

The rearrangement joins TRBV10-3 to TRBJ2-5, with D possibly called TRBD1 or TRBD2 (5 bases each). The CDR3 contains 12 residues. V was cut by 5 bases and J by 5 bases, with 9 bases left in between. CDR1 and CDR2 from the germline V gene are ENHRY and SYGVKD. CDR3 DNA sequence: TGTGCCATCAGTCCGGGACCGGAGACCCAGTACTTC. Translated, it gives CAISPGPETQYF.

The CDR3 is CASSDQQPSGETYEQYF. The CDR3 DNA sequence: TGTGCCAGCAGTGATCAGCAACCGAGCGGGGAGACCTACGAGCAGTACTTC. The chain uses TRBV25-1 and TRBJ2-7, with 7 bases aligning to TRBD2. J lost 2 bases, V lost 3 bases, and 13 bases had no gene match. Looked up from germline, CDR1 is MGHDK and CDR2 is SYGVNS. This CDR3 has 17 amino acids.

This CDR3 reads CAIGSGNTIYF. The CDR3 DNA follows: TGTGCCATTGGCTCTGGAAACACCATATATTTT. The chain is built from TRBV6-1 and TRBJ1-3; D remains unclear. This CDR3 is built from 11 residues. Between the trimmed V and J ends, which lost 10 bases and 0 bases, there was a span of 4 bases. The germline gives CDR1 MNHNS, CDR2 SASEGT.

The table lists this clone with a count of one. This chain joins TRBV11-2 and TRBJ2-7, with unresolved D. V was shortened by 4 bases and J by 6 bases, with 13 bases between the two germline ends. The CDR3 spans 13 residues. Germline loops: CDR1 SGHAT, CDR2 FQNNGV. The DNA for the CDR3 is TGTGCCAGCAGCTACTCCAAGGTGGGCGAGCAGTACTTC. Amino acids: CASSYSKVGEQYF.

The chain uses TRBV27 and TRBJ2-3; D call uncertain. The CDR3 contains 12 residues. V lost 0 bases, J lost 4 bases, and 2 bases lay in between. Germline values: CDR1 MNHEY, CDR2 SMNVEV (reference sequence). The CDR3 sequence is CASSLSPDTQYF. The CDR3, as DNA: TGTGCCAGCAGTTTATCGCCAGATACGCAGTATTTT.

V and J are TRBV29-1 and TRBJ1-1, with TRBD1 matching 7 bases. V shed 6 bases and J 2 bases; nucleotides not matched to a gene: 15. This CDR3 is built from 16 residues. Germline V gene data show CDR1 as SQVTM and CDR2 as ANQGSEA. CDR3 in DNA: TGCAGCGTGAAACAGGGGAATTTACTAGGTAACACTGAAGCTTTCTTT. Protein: CSVKQGNLLGNTEAFF.

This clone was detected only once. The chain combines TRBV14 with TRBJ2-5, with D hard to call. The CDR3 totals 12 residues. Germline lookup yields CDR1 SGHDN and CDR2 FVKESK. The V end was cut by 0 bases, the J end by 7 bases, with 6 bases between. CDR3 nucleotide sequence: TGTGCCAGCAGCCAAGATCTTGCGACCCAGTACTTC. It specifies CASSQDLATQYF. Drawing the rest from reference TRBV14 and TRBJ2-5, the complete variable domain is EAGVTQFPSHSVIEKGQTVTLRCDPISGHDNLYWYRRVMGKEIKFLLHFVKESKQDESGMPNNRFLAERTGGTYSTLKVQPAELEDSGVYFCASSQDLATQYFGPGTRLLVL.

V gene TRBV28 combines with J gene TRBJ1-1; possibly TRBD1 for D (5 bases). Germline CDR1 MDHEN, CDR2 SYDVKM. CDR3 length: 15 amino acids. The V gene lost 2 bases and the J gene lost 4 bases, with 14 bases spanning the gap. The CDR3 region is CASSLGRAGGTEAFF. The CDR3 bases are TGTGCCAGCAGTTTAGGCCGGGCCGGGGGCACTGAAGCTTTCTTT.

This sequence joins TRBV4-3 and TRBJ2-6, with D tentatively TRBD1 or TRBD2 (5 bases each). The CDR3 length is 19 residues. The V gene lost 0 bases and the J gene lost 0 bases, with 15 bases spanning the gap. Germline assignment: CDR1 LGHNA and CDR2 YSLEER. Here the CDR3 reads CASSQDYGGPSSGANVLTF. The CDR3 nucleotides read TGCGCCAGCAGCCAAGATTATGGGGGACCAAGCTCTGGGGCCAACGTCCTGACTTTC.

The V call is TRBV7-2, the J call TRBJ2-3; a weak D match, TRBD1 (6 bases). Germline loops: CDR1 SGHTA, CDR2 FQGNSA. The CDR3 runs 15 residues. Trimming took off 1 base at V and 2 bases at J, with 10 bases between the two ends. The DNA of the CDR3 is TGTGCCAGCAGCTTAGGGGTGGGGGCCACAGATACGCAGTATTTT. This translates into CASSLGVGATDTQYF.

The CDR3 sequence is CASSLGSWSQETQYF. The CDR3 DNA is TGTGCCAGCAGCTTAGGCTCGTGGTCCCAAGAGACCCAGTACTTC. This chain uses TRBV7-2 with TRBJ2-5; D uncertain. Trimming shortened V by 1 base and J by 1 base, and 10 bases separated the two germline ends. The CDR3 runs to 15 residues. Germline CDR1 reads SGHTA; CDR2 reads FQGNSA.

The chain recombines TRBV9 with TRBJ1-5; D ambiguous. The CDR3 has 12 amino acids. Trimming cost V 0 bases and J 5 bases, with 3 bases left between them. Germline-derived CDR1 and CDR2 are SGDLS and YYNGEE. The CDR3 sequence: CASSVGDQPQHF. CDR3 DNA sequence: TGTGCCAGCAGCGTAGGGGATCAGCCCCAGCATTTT.

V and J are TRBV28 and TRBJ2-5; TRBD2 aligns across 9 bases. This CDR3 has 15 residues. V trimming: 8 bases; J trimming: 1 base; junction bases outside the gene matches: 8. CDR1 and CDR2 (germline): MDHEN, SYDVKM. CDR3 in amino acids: CASQAQRGVQETQYF. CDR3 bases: TGTGCCAGCCAAGCCCAGCGGGGGGTCCAAGAGACCCAGTACTTC. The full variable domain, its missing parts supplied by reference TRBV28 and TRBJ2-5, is DVKVTQSSRYLVKRTGEKVFLECVQDMDHENMFWYRQDPGLGLRLIYFSYDVKMKEKGDIPEGYSVSREKKERFSLILESASTNQTSMYLCASQAQRGVQETQYFGPGTRLLVL.

The CDR3 coding sequence is TGCGCCAGCAGCTTGGCCTTTGGGTCTTCTGGAAACACCATATATTTT. It translates to CASSLAFGSSGNTIYF. V usage is TRBV5-1 and J usage is TRBJ1-3, with D unresolved. V lost 0 bases to trimming and J lost 1 base, with 11 bases between them. CDR1 and CDR2 from the germline V gene are SGHRS and YFSETQ. The CDR3 consists of 16 residues.